This is a list of T cell receptor beta chains from one sample in a study of blood T cells in healthy people across ages. TCRdb re-called the 5' RACE reads through MiXCR, storing one row per CDR3 protein. The top ten hold roughly a quarter of the sample, which has around 800,000 distinct CDR3 sequences, approximately 67% seen once. Input material: blood. The receptors derive from a man under 40 in good health. The CDR3 runs from the conserved cysteine through the conserved F or W. D genes are given only for firm matches. Clone size, where shown, is once, few, many, or a class for clones that have expanded.

j_call clone_size d_call v_call cdr3_aa cdr3_nt
TRBJ2-1 NA NA TRBV3-1 CASSHPPGQAYNEQFF TGTGCCAGCAGCCACCCCCCGGGACAAGCCTACAATGAGCAGTTCTTC
TRBJ2-3 few NA TRBV29-1 CSVDGGGPGDTQYF TGCAGCGTTGATGGGGGGGGGCCGGGAGATACGCAGTATTTT
TRBJ1-2 NA TRBD1 TRBV19 CASSVGTGGNYGYTF TGTGCCAGTAGCGTCGGGACAGGGGGAAACTATGGCTACACCTTC
TRBJ1-2 few NA TRBV7-9 CASSLGQTNYGYTF TGTGCCAGCAGCTTAGGACAGACAAACTATGGCTACACCTTC
TRBJ2-7 once NA TRBV9 CASSGGRNSYEQYF TGTGCCAGCAGCGGGGGACGGAACTCCTACGAGCAGTACTTC
TRBJ1-2 few NA TRBV4-2 CASSHDRSYGYTF TGTGCCAGCAGCCACGACAGGTCCTATGGCTACACCTTC
TRBJ2-5 few TRBD2 TRBV2 CASSERRGAQETQYF TGTGCCAGCAGTGAACGGCGGGGGGCTCAAGAGACCCAGTACTTC
TRBJ2-2 NA NA TRBV28 CASSRDLRGTGELFF TGTGCCAGCAGTCGGGACCTAAGGGGCACCGGGGAGCTGTTTTTT
TRBJ2-1 few NA TRBV28 CASRTSPGGRNEQFF TGTGCCAGCAGAACTAGCCCCGGGGGCCGCAATGAGCAGTTCTTC
TRBJ1-1 NA NA TRBV29-1 CSGMAGGTEAFF TGCAGCGGGATGGCTGGTGGCACTGAAGCTTTCTTT
TRBJ1-5 NA TRBD1 TRBV5-1 CASSRSTGGNQPQHF TGCGCCAGCAGCAGAAGTACAGGGGGCAATCAGCCCCAGCATTTT
TRBJ1-2 NA NA TRBV12-3/TRBV12-4 CASSKTTTGYYGYTF TGTGCCAGCAGTAAGACTACGACAGGATACTATGGCTACACCTTC
TRBJ1-5 few NA TRBV9 CASSVSQGNQPQHF TGTGCCAGCAGCGTAAGTCAGGGCAATCAGCCCCAGCATTTT
TRBJ2-5 once TRBD1 TRBV9 CASSPTDRGGSQETQYF TGTGCCAGCAGCCCTACAGACAGGGGGGGAAGTCAAGAGACCCAGTACTTC
TRBJ2-7 NA TRBD1 TRBV7-9 CASSSQGASKGEQYF TGTGCCAGCAGCTCACAGGGGGCATCGAAAGGCGAGCAGTACTTC
TRBJ2-1 NA NA TRBV12-3/TRBV12-4 CASSSTTPLVGSYNEQFF TGTGCCAGCAGTTCCACGACTCCCTTGGTGGGCTCCTACAATGAGCAGTTCTTC
TRBJ2-5 NA NA TRBV10-3 CAISSWGGGPQETQYF TGTGCCATCAGTTCCTGGGGAGGGGGACCCCAAGAGACCCAGTACTTC
TRBJ2-3 NA TRBD2 TRBV7-2 CASSLGGPGLAGKDTQYF TGTGCCAGCAGCTTAGGGGGCCCTGGACTAGCGGGAAAAGATACGCAGTATTTT
TRBJ1-4 NA NA TRBV7-2 CARSSAGVQTNEKLFF TGTGCCCGCAGCTCCGCAGGGGTTCAAACTAATGAAAAACTGTTTTTT
TRBJ2-5 NA TRBD2 TRBV28 CASSLPSGGSKTQYF TGTGCCAGCAGTTTACCCAGCGGGGGATCGAAGACCCAGTACTTC
TRBJ2-3 few TRBD1 TRBV29-1 CSVDGDRSTDTQYF TGCAGCGTTGATGGGGACAGGAGCACAGATACGCAGTATTTT
TRBJ2-5 many TRBD2 TRBV29-1 CSVGQGGETQYF TGCAGCGTTGGTCAGGGAGGGGAGACCCAGTACTTC
TRBJ2-1 NA TRBD2 TRBV9 CASSTGGGTSSYNEQFF TGTGCCAGCAGCACCGGGGGGGGAACAAGCTCCTACAATGAGCAGTTCTTC
TRBJ2-1 few TRBD1 TRBV20-1 CSAQWGTGTTYNEQFF TGCAGTGCTCAATGGGGGACAGGGACCACCTACAATGAGCAGTTCTTC
TRBJ1-4 few TRBD1 TRBV27 CASSFTRGRGEKLFF TGTGCCAGCAGTTTTACCAGGGGGCGAGGGGAAAAACTGTTTTTT
TRBJ2-1 few NA TRBV29-1 CSVPTSSYNEQFF TGCAGCGTACCCACGAGCTCCTACAATGAGCAGTTCTTC
TRBJ1-2 NA TRBD1 TRBV10-3 CAISEAGQGDGYTF TGTGCCATCAGTGAGGCAGGACAGGGGGACGGCTACACCTTC